One and the same sample provided the 3 T cell receptor beta chains below, sequenced in a study of neoadjuvant anti-PD-1 for oral cavity cancer. The method was immunoSEQ multiplex PCR; TCRdb's version includes in-frame clones alone and lacks a portion of them. Of tens of thousands of clones in the sample, approximately 84% are singletons; the top ten hold over 3%. The source was PBMCs, collected before nivolumab (anti-PD-1) treatment. These receptors came from a person aged 40 to 85 with oral cavity squamous cell carcinoma.

The V gene is TRBV7-9, the J gene TRBJ2-1; TRBD1 is a possible D gene (7 bases). The germline CDR1 and CDR2 sequences are SEHNR and FQNEAQ (reference sequence). Trimming took off 3 bases at V and 1 base at J, with 13 bases between the two ends. This CDR3 has 16 residues. This CDR3 is CASSFGQAGSYNEQFF. CDR3 in DNA: TGTGCCAGCAGCTTTGGACAGGCGGGATCCTACAATGAGCAGTTCTTC.

V is TRBV9 and J is TRBJ1-5; possibly TRBD1 for D (6 bases). Trimming removed 4 bases from V and 6 bases from J, with 17 bases in between. The CDR3 contains 15 residues. CDR1 SGDLS and CDR2 YYNGEE come from the germline V gene. CDR3 region: CASSPRGDAAQPQHF. CDR3 bases: TGTGCCAGCAGCCCAAGGGGGGACGCAGCTCAGCCCCAGCATTTT. The complete variable domain, with remaining parts taken from reference TRBV9 and TRBJ1-5, reads DSGVTQTPKHLITATGQRVTLRCSPRSGDLSVYWYQQSLDQGLQFLIQYYNGEERAKGNILERFSAQQFPDLHSELNLSSLELGDSALYFCASSPRGDAAQPQHFGDGTRLSIL.

The chain uses TRBV7-8 and TRBJ2-3; 7 nucleotides line up with TRBD2. This CDR3 is built from 16 residues. Trimming cost V 5 bases and J 0 bases; bases outside gene matches: 8. Germline V gene lookup returns CDR1 SGHVS and CDR2 FQNEAQ. In nucleotides, the CDR3 is TGTGCCAGCAGCCCCCGCGGGAGCTTTAGCACAGATACGCAGTATTTT. Residues: CASSPRGSFSTDTQYF.